Presented here are 11 T cell receptor beta chains from one specimen sequenced in a study of CXCR3-negative and CXCR3-positive naive CD8 T cells. UMI labels and 5' RACE were used to prepare the TRB cDNA libraries. Using the 5' RACE reads, TCRdb records one entry per CDR3 protein without DNA. The listing records tens of thousands of distinct CDR3 sequences. The material sequenced was naive CXCR3- CD8+ T cells from blood. Subset here: CD45RO-CCR7+CD27+CD95- naive CD8+ T cells lacking CXCR3 (TNR3-). The receptors shown here come from a human donor in good health. Some clones in this sample may be carry-over from other donors' samples.

V is TRBV6-2 or TRBV6-3 and J is TRBJ2-7; checking the TCRdb D call of TRBD1 is not possible without DNA. Germline loops: CDR1 MNHEY, CDR2 SVGEGT. This CDR3 comprises 12 residues. The CDR3 loop is CTSDAPTGGMYF.

CDR3 in amino acids: CAWSEDISGKTQYF. The genes are TRBV30 and TRBJ2-5; TCRdb reports TRBD2, a call that lacks DNA to check it against. CDR3 size: 14 residues. CDR1 is GTSNPN, CDR2 SVGIG, per germline (reference sequence).

The chain is built from TRBV7-3 and TRBJ2-1; the TCRdb call, TRBD2, lacks DNA for checking. Germline CDR1 is SGHTA and CDR2 is FQGTGA. The CDR3 runs 14 residues. The CDR3 sequence: CASSHPGTGNEQFF.

This sequence joins TRBV29-1 and TRBJ2-1; TCRdb's D gene call, TRBD2, goes unchecked for lack of DNA. This CDR3 region has 18 residues. Germline CDR1 reads SQVTM; CDR2 reads ANQGSEA. CDR3 in amino acids: CSVEDLIAGGSSYNEQFF.

The chain joins TRBV29-1 to TRBJ2-2; TCRdb's assignment of TRBD1 cannot be checked, as there is no DNA. This CDR3 has 15 amino acids. Germline V gives CDR1 SQVTM, CDR2 ANQGSEA. This chain's CDR3 is CSVGGGERSTGELFF.

The rearrangement links TRBV4-2 to TRBJ2-1. CDR3 length: 15 amino acids. Per the germline V gene, CDR1 is LGHNA and CDR2 is YNFKEQ. The CDR3 region is CASSPEFSSYNEQFF.

This chain connects TRBV6-1 to TRBJ2-7; lacking DNA, the TRBD1 call made by TCRdb goes unchecked. Germline lookup yields CDR1 MNHNS and CDR2 SASEGT. The CDR3 contains 15 residues. CDR3 region: CASRREDRLTYEQYF.

The J gene is TRBJ2-1, the V gene TRBV14; TCRdb indicates TRBD2, and absent DNA this call remains unverified. The germline V gene encodes CDR1 SGHDN and CDR2 FVKESK. The length of the CDR3 is 18 residues. The CDR3 protein is CASSDSIGLAKEEDEQFF. Looking up the rest from reference TRBV14 and TRBJ2-1 gives the full variable domain: EAGVTQFPSHSVIEKGQTVTLRCDPISGHDNLYWYRRVMGKEIKFLLHFVKESKQDESGMPNNRFLAERTGGTYSTLKVQPAELEDSGVYFCASSDSIGLAKEEDEQFFGPGTRLTVL.

V is TRBV15 and J is TRBJ2-1; TCRdb's D call of TRBD1 is untestable without DNA. CDR3 size: 13 residues. From germline, CDR1 is LNHNV and CDR2 YYDKDF (reference sequence). The CDR3 protein is CATRDRGYNEQFF.

The chain is built from TRBV7-2 and TRBJ2-5; checking the TCRdb D call of TRBD2 is not possible without DNA. CDR3 size: 15 residues. From germline, CDR1 is SGHTA and CDR2 FQGNSA. The chain's CDR3 is CASSLVGASGETQYF.

The V call is TRBV3-1, the J call TRBJ2-1; TCRdb calls TRBD2, which cannot be checked without DNA. The CDR3 is 15 amino acids. The V gene's germline CDR1 is LGHDT and CDR2 YNNKEL (reference sequence). The CDR3 sequence is CASSPSPSGSNEQFF.